The rows below give T cell receptor beta chains drawn from one sample of a study of early T cells in non-severe SARS-CoV-2 infection. TCRdb redid the calling of the 5' RACE reads with MiXCR, one entry per CDR3 protein. The sample contains 32,000 or so distinct CDR3 sequences, roughly 6% of which appear only once. The specimen was whole blood. These receptor sequences come from an adult who was a healthcare worker with PCR-confirmed SARS-CoV-2 infection or an uninfected control (not recorded which). Each CDR3 is given with its conserved first and last residue. D genes are given only for firm matches. Part of the rows lack a size; the others show once, few, many or a class for expanded clones.

V	D	J	size	DNA	CDR3
TRBV20-1	NA	TRBJ2-1	NA	TGCAGTGCTAGAGTCAGAGCTTTTGGAGAGCAGTTCTTC	CSARVRAFGEQFF
TRBV6-2/TRBV6-3	NA	TRBJ2-2	many	TGTGCCAGCAGTTACAGGCGGGACACCGGGGAGCTGTTTTTT	CASSYRRDTGELFF
TRBV28	NA	TRBJ1-2	many	TGTGCCAGCAGTTTTGTGGGGGCCAGTGGCTACACCTTC	CASSFVGASGYTF
TRBV27	TRBD1	TRBJ2-7	many	TGTGCCAGCAGTTTAATGGGACAGGGGGGCGAGCAGTACTTC	CASSLMGQGGEQYF
TRBV7-3	NA	TRBJ2-2	many	TGTGCCAGCAGCTTCGGCCAGGGGAACACCGGGGAGCTGTTTTTT	CASSFGQGNTGELFF
TRBV2	NA	TRBJ2-1	NA	TGTGCCAGCAGTGATCTTGCGAATGAGCAGTTCTTC	CASSDLANEQFF
TRBV4-2	NA	TRBJ1-1	NA	TGTGCCAGCAGCCTTCAGGGGAAAAACACTGAAGCTTTCTTT	CASSLQGKNTEAFF
TRBV29-1	TRBD2	TRBJ2-1	many	TGCAGCGTTGTACTAGCGGAAGTCTCCTACAATGAGCAGTTCTTC	CSVVLAEVSYNEQFF
TRBV28	NA	TRBJ2-2	many	TGTGCCAGCAGTTTATGGGGCGGCGGGGAGCTGTTTTTT	CASSLWGGGELFF
TRBV7-2	NA	TRBJ2-3	NA	TGTGCCAGCAGCTTAGGGTGGGCGGTAAAAGATACGCAGTATTTT	CASSLGWAVKDTQYF
TRBV5-6	NA	TRBJ1-4	many	TGTGCCAGGGTTTTCAGTGCAACTAATGAAAAACTGTTTTTT	CARVFSATNEKLFF
TRBV12-3/TRBV12-4	NA	TRBJ2-1	many	TGTGCCAGCAGTTCGCTATACAATGAGCAGTTCTTC	CASSSLYNEQFF
TRBV28	NA	TRBJ2-7	few	TGTGCCAGCAGTTTCGGGACGGAGATGACCTACGAGCAGTACTTC	CASSFGTEMTYEQYF
TRBV5-1	TRBD1	TRBJ1-4	few	TGCGCCAGCAGCTCGGACAGGGTGAAGGGGGAACTGTTTTTT	CASSSDRVKGELFF
TRBV3-1	NA	TRBJ2-7	NA	TGTGCCAGCAGCCAAGCCTTTGGGGCAGGCGAGCAGTACTTC	CASSQAFGAGEQYF
TRBV27	NA	TRBJ2-7	many	TGTGCCAGCAGTTTTCAGTCCGAGCAGTACTTC	CASSFQSEQYF
TRBV7-2	NA	TRBJ2-1	many	TGTGCCAGCAGCTTTGGCGGGTCTTACAATGAGCAGTTCTTC	CASSFGGSYNEQFF
TRBV18	NA	TRBJ2-1	few	TGTGCCAGCTCACCTCCCCCCGGCGGACCATCCTACAATGAGCAGTTCTTC	CASSPPPGGPSYNEQFF
TRBV6-6	TRBD2	TRBJ2-7	many	TGTGCCACCGGACTAGGGATGTACGAGCAGTACTTC	CATGLGMYEQYF
TRBV5-1	NA	TRBJ1-2	few	TGCGCCAGCAGCTTCGGCCAGGACGATGGCTACACCTTC	CASSFGQDDGYTF
TRBV28	NA	TRBJ2-7	NA	TGTGCCAGCAAATTAGGTAACGAGCAGTACTTC	CASKLGNEQYF
TRBV18	NA	TRBJ1-1	many	TGTGCCAGCTCACCCGCGGGGGCGAACACTGAAGCTTTCTTT	CASSPAGANTEAFF
TRBV29-1	TRBD2	TRBJ2-3	many	TGCAGCGTTGGATCTTCTAGCGGGAGATCAAATACGCAGTATTTT	CSVGSSSGRSNTQYF
TRBV5-4	NA	TRBJ2-7	few	TGTGCCGGGGGGGGGACAACACTCTACGAGCAGTACTTC	CAGGGTTLYEQYF
TRBV28	TRBD2	TRBJ2-2	many	TGTGCCAGTGAACCCAGCGGGAGGGCCATCGGGGAGCTGTTTTTT	CASEPSGRAIGELFF